This T cell receptor beta chain was retrieved from a study of T-cell memory formation after mild COVID-19. In the study overall: In these data, TCR clusters were largely donor specific.

cDNA libraries for TCR alpha and TCR beta, carrying sample barcodes and UMIs, came from 5'RACE with constant-segment primers. Each CDR3 protein is one row after TCRdb ran MiXCR on the 5' RACE reads. This table has about 250,000 distinct CDR3 sequences, approximately 15% appearing once. J lost 0 bases, V lost 6 bases, and 11 bases had no gene match. Germline CDR1 and CDR2: MNHEY and SVGEGT. The CDR3 length is 17 residues. This clonotype has just a few counts. Sequenced input: PBMCs or a T cell subset sorted from them (not recorded which). The J gene is TRBJ2-1, the V gene TRBV6-2 or TRBV6-3; TRBD2 matches 7 bases. The receptor's source is an adult woman who had mild COVID-19 (a few samples of this study predate the infection). Cell type and time point are not known. The CDR3 region is CASSPGTMPSSYNEQFF. The CDR3 coding sequence is TGTGCCAGCAGCCCCGGGACTATGCCCAGCTCCTACAATGAGCAGTTCTTC.